Following are 25 T cell receptor beta chains from one sample sequenced in a study of beta chain features in type 1 diabetes. The authors reverse transcribed all of the isolated RNA, so sequencing captured expressed TCRB transcripts. TCRdb's table, derived via immunoSEQ multiplex PCR, lists solely in-frame clones and lacks some. The sample yields nearly 250,000 clones, less than 15% seen once. Specimen: naive CD4+ T cells from blood. The receptors stem from a woman aged 40 to 49 in good health.

The rearrangement links TRBV19 to TRBJ2-7, with 7 bases identical to TRBD1. The CDR3 length is 12 residues. J was trimmed by 1 base and V by 10 bases; bases with no gene match: 4. Looked up from germline, CDR1 is LNHDA and CDR2 is SQIVND (reference sequence). Here the CDR3 reads CATSGQSYEQYF. The CDR3 nucleotides are TGTGCCACCTCGGGACAGTCCTACGAGCAGTACTTC.

The gene calls are TRBV29-1 and TRBJ1-2; 8 nucleotides align to TRBD1. Looked up from germline, CDR1 is SQVTM and CDR2 is ANQGSEA. The ends lost 7 bases at V and 9 bases at J; junction bases unmatched: 16. The CDR3 has 14 amino acids. CDR3 sequence (DNA): TGCAGCGCCCAGGGCGGGACAGGTCCTTATCGCTACACCTTC. It yields the protein CSAQGGTGPYRYTF.

There are a few counts of this clone. The J gene is TRBJ2-7, the V gene TRBV11-2; D is undetermined. The CDR3 runs 12 residues. Germline lookup yields CDR1 SGHAT and CDR2 FQNNGV. Trimming removed 0 bases from V and 3 bases from J, with 3 bases in between. The CDR3 loop reads CASSLEYYEQYF. The DNA for the CDR3 is TGTGCCAGCAGCTTAGAGTACTACGAGCAGTACTTC.

This clone was found a few times. The chain couples TRBV11-2 to TRBJ2-3; D call uncertain. Trimming removed 3 bases from V and 0 bases from J, with 7 bases in between. CDR3 length: 14 amino acids. The V gene's germline CDR1 is SGHAT and CDR2 FQNNGV. The CDR3 spells CASSLGRSTDTQYF. CDR3 bases: TGTGCCAGCAGCTTGGGCAGGAGCACAGATACGCAGTATTTT.

The V call is TRBV19, the J call TRBJ1-1, with 10 nucleotides matching TRBD1. V dropped 9 bases and J dropped 5; count of bases not matched to a gene: 21. Germline V gene sequence: CDR1 LNHDA, CDR2 SQIVND (reference sequence). This CDR3 comprises 18 residues. CDR3 in DNA: TGTGCCAGCGTTAAAACCGCCGGGACAGGGGCAGTCATGACTGAAGCTTTCTTT. Its translation: CASVKTAGTGAVMTEAFF.

This clone has just a few counts. This chain connects TRBV7-9 to TRBJ1-2; D remains ambiguous. Trimming removed 5 bases at V and 5 bases at J, with 9 bases between. Germline V gene data show CDR1 as SEHNR and CDR2 as FQNEAQ (reference sequence). CDR3 length: 12 amino acids. In DNA, the CDR3 is TGTGCCAGCAGCCTGTTACGGTATGGCTACACCTTC. As protein: CASSLLRYGYTF.

The rearrangement joins TRBV9 to TRBJ2-7, with 7 bases fitting TRBD1. J gave up 1 base and V 0 bases, and 4 bases lay outside the gene matches. The germline V gene has CDR1 SGDLS and CDR2 YYNGEE. This CDR3 contains 15 residues. The CDR3 coding sequence is TGTGCCAGCAGCGTAGAAGGGGGCTCGTCCTACGAGCAGTACTTC. It yields the protein CASSVEGGSSYEQYF.

The DNA of the CDR3 is TGTGCCAGCAGTGACTCTGCGGGGGGCCGGACAGATACGCAGTATTTT. It encodes CASSDSAGGRTDTQYF. The chain carries TRBV6-4 and TRBJ2-3; 8 bases are a match to TRBD2. Germline loops: CDR1 MRHNA, CDR2 SNTAGT. The V segment lost 0 bases and the J segment 3 bases; nucleotides outside the gene matches: 5. CDR3 length: 16 residues.

The chain carries TRBV4-3 and TRBJ1-2, with D hard to call. Germline CDR1 LGHNA, CDR2 YSLEER. Trimming shortened V by 0 bases and J by 0 bases, and 8 bases separated the two germline ends. The CDR3 extends over 15 amino acids. CDR3 region: CASSQESISNYGYTF. In nucleotides, the CDR3 is TGCGCCAGCAGCCAAGAATCCATTTCTAACTATGGCTACACCTTC.

The genes are TRBV7-8 and TRBJ1-2; weak D call: TRBD1 (5 bases). V was shortened by 3 bases and J by 3 bases, with 11 bases between the two germline ends. The CDR3 extends over 14 amino acids. Germline V gene lookup returns CDR1 SGHVS and CDR2 FQNEAQ. In DNA, the CDR3 is TGTGCCAGCAGCTTTAAAGGGGCCGACTATGGCTACACCTTC. This gives the protein CASSFKGADYGYTF.

This clone showed up just a few times. The chain recombines TRBV15 with TRBJ2-3, with 11 bases matching TRBD1. Germline V lookup: CDR1 LNHNV, CDR2 YYDKDF (reference sequence). The CDR3 covers 17 residues. With V trimmed by 0 bases and J by 4 bases, 6 bases remained unmatched. CDR3 amino acids: CATSREWDRGIADTQYF. In DNA, the CDR3 is TGTGCCACCAGCAGAGAGTGGGACAGGGGGATCGCAGATACGCAGTATTTT.

This clone has more than one count but fewer than ten. The J gene is TRBJ1-3, the V gene TRBV23-1, with 7 nucleotides matching TRBD1. TRBV23-1 is an open reading frame, and its role is uncertain. The V gene end was trimmed by 2 bases and the J gene end by 3 bases; junction bases not matched to a gene: 10. The CDR3 is 17 residues long. For the CDR3, the DNA is TGCGCCAGCAGTCAAGACTGGAGGGGGACAGATGGAAACACCATATATTTT. Its translation is CASSQDWRGTDGNTIYF.

This clone has a handful of counts. CDR3 bases: TGCAGTGCTGTGAGAACCGGGGAGCTGTTTTTT. It encodes CSAVRTGELFF. This chain connects TRBV20-1 to TRBJ2-2; no firm D call. Germline CDR1 DFQATT, CDR2 SNEGSKA (reference sequence). The CDR3 loop spans 11 amino acids. V was pared by 5 bases and J by 5 bases, with 6 bases between.

The chain uses TRBV5-1 and TRBJ1-6, with TRBD1 as a possible D gene (6 bases). V was clipped by 3 bases and J by 8 bases, with 9 bases between them. Germline V CDR1 and CDR2: SGHRS, YFSETQ. CDR3 length: 13 amino acids. The CDR3 region is CASSYKGDSPLHF. CDR3 nucleotides: TGCGCCAGCAGCTATAAGGGGGATTCACCCCTCCACTTT. The full variable domain, rest sourced from reference TRBV5-1 and TRBJ1-6, is KAGVTQTPRYLIKTRGQQVTLSCSPISGHRSVSWYQQTPGQGLQFLFEYFSETQRNKGNFPGRFSGRQFSNSRSEMNVSTLELGDSALYLCASSYKGDSPLHFGNGTRLTVT.

This clone appeared a few times. This chain joins TRBV5-1 and TRBJ2-7; tentative D call: TRBD1 (6 bases). Germline CDR1 and CDR2: SGHRS and YFSETQ. The germline V and J ends were trimmed by 0 bases and 5 bases, with 15 bases remaining between them. The CDR3 spans 15 residues. The CDR3 DNA follows: TGCGCCAGCAGCTTGGAAAGAACAGGGCAGGACGAGCAGTACTTC. Translating gives CASSLERTGQDEQYF.

V usage is TRBV4-3 and J usage is TRBJ2-1; 9 positions agree with TRBD1. Trimming cost V 4 bases and J 4 bases; bases outside gene matches: 5. The V gene's germline CDR1 is LGHNA and CDR2 YSLEER. This CDR3 has 15 amino acids. This CDR3 is CASSPGQGQYNEQFF. In DNA, the CDR3 is TGCGCCAGCAGCCCAGGACAGGGGCAATACAATGAGCAGTTCTTC.

As for this clone: Germline is not matched at one junction end, which may reflect a read error. The chain links TRBV6-6 to TRBJ2-3; 8 positions agree with TRBD1. The CDR3 loop spans 10 amino acids. Germline lookup yields CDR1 MNHNY and CDR2 SVGAGI (reference sequence). The DNA of the CDR3 is TGTGCCAGCAGCGGGGACAGGTTCCTTTTT. Translation: CASSGDRFLF.

The chain has TRBV12-5 and TRBJ1-5; 8 positions match TRBD1. The germline gives CDR1 LGHNT, CDR2 FRNRAP. The CDR3 length is 14 residues. Germline trimming cut 4 bases from V and 2 bases from J; bases unmatched to any gene: 1. CDR3: CASGWGQGNQPQHF. Here the CDR3 DNA reads TGTGCTAGTGGTTGGGGACAGGGCAATCAGCCCCAGCATTTT. Full variable domain (outside the CDR3, taken from reference TRBV12-5 and TRBJ1-5): DARVTQTPRHKVTEMGQEVTMRCQPILGHNTVFWYRQTMMQGLELLAYFRNRAPLDDSGMPKDRFSAEMPDATLATLKIQPSEPRDSAVYFCASGWGQGNQPQHFGDGTRLSIL.

The chain is built from TRBV6-4 and TRBJ2-3, with 12 bases fitting TRBD2. Trimming cost V 3 bases and J 1 base; bases outside gene matches: 5. The CDR3 consists of 17 residues. Germline CDR1 reads MRHNA; CDR2 reads SNTAGT. The CDR3 coding sequence is TGTGCCAGCAGTGAACAACTAGCGGGGGGACGCACAGATACGCAGTATTTT. Translated, it gives CASSEQLAGGRTDTQYF.

This chain joins TRBV5-6 and TRBJ2-3, with 14 bases identical to TRBD2. CDR1 and CDR2 (germline): SGHDT, YYEEEE. This CDR3 is 17 amino acids long. J lost 6 bases, V lost 4 bases, and 10 bases had no gene match. CDR3 sequence: CASSRLGTSGGRDTQYF. The CDR3, as DNA: TGTGCCAGCAGCCGACTAGGGACTAGCGGGGGCCGGGATACGCAGTATTTT.

At least ten counts were recorded for this clone. J is TRBJ2-3 and V is TRBV10-3; 7 bases are a match to TRBD2. This CDR3 spans 10 amino acids. Germline CDR1 and CDR2: ENHRY and SYGVKD. Trimming removed 8 bases from V and 9 bases from J; junction bases left unmatched: 2. CDR3 sequence: CAILADTQYF. The DNA of the CDR3 is TGTGCCATCCTAGCGGACACGCAGTATTTT.

The J gene is TRBJ1-1, the V gene TRBV27; maybe TRBD1 (5 bases). The CDR3 length is 15 residues. The germline CDR1 and CDR2 sequences are MNHEY and SMNVEV (reference sequence). The ends were cut back, 0 bases at V and 6 bases at J, with 14 bases in the middle. CDR3 loop: CASSLSGPALAEAFF. The DNA for the CDR3 is TGTGCCAGCAGTTTATCGGGGCCGGCCTTGGCTGAAGCTTTCTTT.

This clone was observed many times. This rearrangement joins TRBV4-1 to TRBJ2-5; 8 nucleotides align to TRBD1. The CDR3 spans 14 residues. From germline, CDR1 is MGHRA and CDR2 YSYEKL. V lost 3 bases to trimming and J lost 5 bases; unmatched junction nucleotides: 5. CDR3 amino acids: CASSQQGAGETQYF. The CDR3 DNA is TGCGCCAGCAGCCAGCAGGGGGCTGGTGAGACCCAGTACTTC.

The genes are TRBV5-6 and TRBJ1-1; the match to TRBD1 covers 7 bases. With V trimmed by 1 base and J by 3 bases, 9 bases remained unmatched. CDR3 length equals 16 residues. Germline-derived CDR1 and CDR2 are SGHDT and YYEEEE. In nucleotides, the CDR3 is TGTGCCAGCAGCTTGATACTAAGGGGGCGAGACACTGAAGCTTTCTTT. Encoded protein: CASSLILRGRDTEAFF.

Only a few counts were recorded for this clone. Other DNA sequences in this specimen translate into the identical CDR3. The V call is TRBV6-5, the J call TRBJ2-7, with 14 bases matching TRBD2. Trimming at V came to 6 bases and at J to 2 bases, leaving 3 bases not matched to a gene. Per germline, CDR1 MNHEY and CDR2 SVGAGI. CDR3 length equals 15 residues. The CDR3 region is CASSKTSGGAYEQYF. CDR3 DNA: TGTGCCAGCAGCAAGACTAGCGGGGGGGCCTACGAGCAGTACTTC.